Below are 13 T cell receptor beta chains sequenced from a single sample in a study of blood T cells in healthy people across ages. Primers used in a second PCR of roughly 7 to 12 cycles were a sample-barcoded 5' primer and a J-beta primer mix. TCRdb re-called the 5' RACE reads with MiXCR, one entry per CDR3 protein. Of more than 650,000 distinct CDR3 sequences listed, roughly 25% are singletons. A further study also used this sample, focusing on T cells of mothers and their children.

Input material: blood. The source of these receptors is a boy younger than 18 in good health.

CDR3 sequence (DNA): TGTGCCAGCAGTATTTCGAACACCGGGGAGCTGTTTTTT. Protein sequence: CASSISNTGELFF. This chain links TRBV28 with TRBJ2-2, with no clear D. CDR3 length: 13 residues. CDR1 MDHEN and CDR2 SYDVKM come from the germline V gene. Trimming left V 5 bases short and J 0 bases short, with 4 bases between. Variable domain in full (rest from reference TRBV28 and TRBJ2-2): DVKVTQSSRYLVKRTGEKVFLECVQDMDHENMFWYRQDPGLGLRLIYFSYDVKMKEKGDIPEGYSVSREKKERFSLILESASTNQTSMYLCASSISNTGELFFGEGSRLTVL.

This chain links TRBV12-3 or TRBV12-4 with TRBJ2-4; maybe TRBD2 (7 bases). This CDR3 contains 15 residues. Deletions cut 3 bases from V and 4 bases from J, with 13 bases between. The CDR3 DNA sequence: TGTGCCAGCAGTTTTGCAGGGGAGGGGAAAAACATTCAGTACTTC. It specifies CASSFAGEGKNIQYF.

This clonotype was seen a handful of times. This chain links TRBV28 with TRBJ1-5; D is undetermined. With 2 bases removed from V and 2 bases from J, the gap between germline ends came to 13 bases. The CDR3 is 16 amino acids. Germline V gene lookup returns CDR1 MDHEN and CDR2 SYDVKM. The DNA for the CDR3 is TGTGCCAGCAGTTTAGGCCGGAGTATGGGCAATCAGCCCCAGCATTTT. Its translation: CASSLGRSMGNQPQHF.

The chain has TRBV12-5 and TRBJ2-5, with TRBD2 matching 11 bases. Germline V lookup: CDR1 LGHNT, CDR2 FRNRAP. V lost 1 base and J lost 2; bases outside the gene matches: 3. The length of the CDR3 is 16 residues. Here the CDR3 DNA reads TGTGCTAGTGGTTTGGGACTAGCGGGGTTTCAAGAGACCCAGTACTTC. Protein product: CASGLGLAGFQETQYF.

This clonotype has a single count. J is TRBJ1-1 and V is TRBV6-5; a weak D match, TRBD1 (6 bases). V lost 1 base and J 3 bases, leaving 12 bases between the germline ends. Germline CDR1 is MNHEY and CDR2 is SVGAGI. The CDR3 extends over 15 amino acids. The CDR3 reads CASSYFFGGDTEAFF. CDR3 in DNA: TGTGCCAGCAGTTACTTTTTTGGGGGCGACACTGAAGCTTTCTTT.

This clonotype was detected only a few times. In DNA, the CDR3 is TGCGCCAGCAAATCTACTGGGGGGGGGCCCTCCTACAATGAGCAGTTCTTC. Residues: CASKSTGGGPSYNEQFF. The chain uses TRBV4-1 and TRBJ2-1; D perhaps matches TRBD2 (7 bases). V was pared by 7 bases and J by 0 bases, with 19 bases between. Germline loops: CDR1 MGHRA, CDR2 YSYEKL. This CDR3 spans 17 amino acids.

V gene TRBV10-3 combines with J gene TRBJ2-7; D uncertain. Germline loops: CDR1 ENHRY, CDR2 SYGVKD. Trimming left V 7 bases short and J 5 bases short, with 12 bases between. The CDR3 extends over 12 amino acids. Here the CDR3 DNA reads TGTGCCATCACCCATAATGGAGACGAGCAGTACTTC. Residues: CAITHNGDEQYF.

This clonotype was picked up a small number of times. This chain connects TRBV9 to TRBJ1-4, with D maybe TRBD1 (5 bases). This CDR3 contains 15 residues. V dropped 4 bases and J dropped 7 bases, with 17 bases sitting between them. Germline CDR1 reads SGDLS; CDR2 reads YYNGEE. DNA of the CDR3: TGTGCCAGCAGCTTGAGCGGGGGGGGAGGTGAAAAACTGTTTTTT. The encoded protein is CASSLSGGGGEKLFF. The full variable domain, rest sourced from reference TRBV9 and TRBJ1-4, is DSGVTQTPKHLITATGQRVTLRCSPRSGDLSVYWYQQSLDQGLQFLIQYYNGEERAKGNILERFSAQQFPDLHSELNLSSLELGDSALYFCASSLSGGGGEKLFFGSGTQLSVL.

Only a few counts were recorded for this clonotype. The V and J genes are TRBV9 and TRBJ2-5; tentatively, D is TRBD1 or TRBD2 (5 bases each). This CDR3 is built from 16 residues. Germline lookup yields CDR1 SGDLS and CDR2 YYNGEE. Trimming removed 4 bases from V and 5 bases from J, with 21 bases in between. In DNA, the CDR3 is TGTGCCAGCAGCTTACGCCCGGGACCAACTGGTGAGACCCAGTACTTC. Residues: CASSLRPGPTGETQYF.

There are a few counts of this clonotype. This chain links TRBV7-8 with TRBJ2-5; D is possibly TRBD1 (6 bases). In germline, CDR1 is SGHVS, CDR2 FQNEAQ. The CDR3 totals 15 residues. V was clipped by 2 bases and J by 2 bases, with 12 bases between them. CDR3 DNA sequence: TGTGCCAGCAGCTTACCGTTGGGGGCTCAAGAGACCCAGTACTTC. Translated, it gives CASSLPLGAQETQYF.

This clonotype was observed a handful of times. The chain recombines TRBV9 with TRBJ2-1; D uncertain. V was pared by 1 base and J by 8 bases, with 10 bases between. The CDR3 is 13 residues long. Germline V gene sequence: CDR1 SGDLS, CDR2 YYNGEE. DNA of the CDR3: TGTGCCAGCAGCGTATCGGGTGGGGATGAGCAGTTCTTC. Protein: CASSVSGGDEQFF. Based on the CDR3 plus reference TRBV9 and TRBJ2-1, the full variable domain is DSGVTQTPKHLITATGQRVTLRCSPRSGDLSVYWYQQSLDQGLQFLIQYYNGEERAKGNILERFSAQQFPDLHSELNLSSLELGDSALYFCASSVSGGDEQFFGPGTRLTVL.

V is TRBV7-3 and J is TRBJ1-2; 8 bases align to TRBD1. J lost 3 bases, V lost 5 bases, and 5 bases had no gene match. The CDR3 is 14 amino acids. From germline, CDR1 is SGHTA and CDR2 FQGTGA. The CDR3 is CASSRDRGHYGYTF. CDR3 DNA: TGTGCCAGCAGCCGTGACAGGGGCCACTATGGCTACACCTTC.

There are many counts of this clonotype. The V and J genes are TRBV7-6 and TRBJ2-2, with D possibly being TRBD1 (5 bases). There are 14 residues in the CDR3. From germline, CDR1 is SGHVS and CDR2 FNYEAQ. V lost 5 bases and J 2 bases, leaving 9 bases between the germline ends. The CDR3 DNA reads as TGTGCCAGCAGCCCGACAGCTAACACCGGGGAGCTGTTTTTT. Translated: CASSPTANTGELFF.